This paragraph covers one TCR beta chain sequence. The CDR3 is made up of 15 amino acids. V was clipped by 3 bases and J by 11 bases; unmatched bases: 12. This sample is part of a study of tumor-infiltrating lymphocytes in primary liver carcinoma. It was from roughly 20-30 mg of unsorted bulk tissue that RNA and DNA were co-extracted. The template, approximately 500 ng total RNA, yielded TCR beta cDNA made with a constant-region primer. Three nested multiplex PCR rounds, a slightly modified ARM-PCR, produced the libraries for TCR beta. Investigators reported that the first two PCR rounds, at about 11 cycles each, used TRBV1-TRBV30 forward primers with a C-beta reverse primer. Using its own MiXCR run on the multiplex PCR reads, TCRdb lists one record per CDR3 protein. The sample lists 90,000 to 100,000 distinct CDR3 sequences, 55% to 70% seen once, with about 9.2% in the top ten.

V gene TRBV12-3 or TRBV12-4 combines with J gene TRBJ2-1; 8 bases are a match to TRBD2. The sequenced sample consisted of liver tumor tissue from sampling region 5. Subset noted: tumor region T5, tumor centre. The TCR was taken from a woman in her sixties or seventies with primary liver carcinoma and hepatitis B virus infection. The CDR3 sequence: CASSFSTSGSNKQFF. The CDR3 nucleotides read TGTGCCAGCAGTTTCAGTACTAGCGGTAGTAATAAGCAGTTCTTC.